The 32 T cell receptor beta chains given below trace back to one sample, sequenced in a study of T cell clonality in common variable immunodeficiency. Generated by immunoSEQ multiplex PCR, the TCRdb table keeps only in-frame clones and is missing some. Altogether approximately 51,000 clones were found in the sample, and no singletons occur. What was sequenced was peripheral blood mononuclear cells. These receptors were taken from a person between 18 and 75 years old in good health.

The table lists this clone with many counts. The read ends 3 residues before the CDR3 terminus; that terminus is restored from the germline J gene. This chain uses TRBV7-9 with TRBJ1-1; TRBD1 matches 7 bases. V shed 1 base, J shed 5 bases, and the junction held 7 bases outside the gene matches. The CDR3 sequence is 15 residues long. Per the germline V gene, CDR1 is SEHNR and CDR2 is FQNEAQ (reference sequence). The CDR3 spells CASSLEQGSGTEAFF. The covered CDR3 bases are TGTGCCAGCAGCTTAGAACAGGGGAGTGGTACTGAA. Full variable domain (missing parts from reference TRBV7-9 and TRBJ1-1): DTGVSQNPRHKITKRGQNVTFRCDPISEHNRLYWYRQTLGQGPEFLTYFQNEAQLEKSRLLSDRFSAERPKGSFSTLEIQRTEQGDSAMYLCASSLEQGSGTEAFFGQGTRLTVV.

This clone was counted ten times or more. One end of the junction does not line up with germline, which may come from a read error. CDR3 DNA (partial): TGCGCCAGCAGCCAAGATAAGAGTGTTAGCACCCCAGATACG. The encoded protein is CASSQDKSVSTPDT. The complete CDR3 protein is CASSQDKSVSTPDTQYF. The chain links TRBV4-2 to TRBJ2-3; D is ambiguous. From the germline J gene comes the end of the CDR3, since the read stops 3 residues before it. Germline V lookup: CDR1 LGHNA, CDR2 YNFKEQ. The CDR3 runs to 17 residues.

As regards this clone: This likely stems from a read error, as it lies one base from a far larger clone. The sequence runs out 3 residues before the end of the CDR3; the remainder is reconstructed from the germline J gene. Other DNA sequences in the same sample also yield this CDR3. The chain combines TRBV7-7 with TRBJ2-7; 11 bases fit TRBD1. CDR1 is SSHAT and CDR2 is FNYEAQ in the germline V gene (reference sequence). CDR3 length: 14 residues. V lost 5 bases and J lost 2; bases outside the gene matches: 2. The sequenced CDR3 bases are TGTGCCAGCAGCCCGGGACAGGGGGCCTACGAG. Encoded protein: CASSPGQGAYE. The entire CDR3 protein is CASSPGQGAYEQYF.

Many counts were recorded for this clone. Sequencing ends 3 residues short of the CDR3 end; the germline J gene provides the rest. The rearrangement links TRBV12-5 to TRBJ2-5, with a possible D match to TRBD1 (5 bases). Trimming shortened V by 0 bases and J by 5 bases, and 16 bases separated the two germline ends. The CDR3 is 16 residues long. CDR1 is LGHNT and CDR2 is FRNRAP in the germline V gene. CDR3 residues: CASGLVGQGESETQYF. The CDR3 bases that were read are TGTGCTAGTGGTTTGGTGGGGCAGGGCGAGTCGGAGACC.

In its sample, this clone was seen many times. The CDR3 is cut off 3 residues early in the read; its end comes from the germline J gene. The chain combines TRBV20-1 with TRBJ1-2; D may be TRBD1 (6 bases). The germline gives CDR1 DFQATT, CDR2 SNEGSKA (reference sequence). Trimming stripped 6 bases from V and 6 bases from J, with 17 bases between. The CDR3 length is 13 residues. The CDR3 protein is CSAETTGFDGYTF. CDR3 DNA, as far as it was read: TGCAGTGCGGAAACCACAGGGTTCGATGGC.

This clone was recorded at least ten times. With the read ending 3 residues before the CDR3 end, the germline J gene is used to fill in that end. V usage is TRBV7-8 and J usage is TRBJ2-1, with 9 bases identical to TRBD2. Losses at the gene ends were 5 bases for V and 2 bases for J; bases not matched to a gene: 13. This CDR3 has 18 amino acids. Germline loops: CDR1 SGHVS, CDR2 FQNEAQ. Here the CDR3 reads CASSPAGGLHYTYNEQFF. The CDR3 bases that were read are TGTGCCAGCAGCCCAGCGGGGGGTCTTCATTATACCTACAATGAG.

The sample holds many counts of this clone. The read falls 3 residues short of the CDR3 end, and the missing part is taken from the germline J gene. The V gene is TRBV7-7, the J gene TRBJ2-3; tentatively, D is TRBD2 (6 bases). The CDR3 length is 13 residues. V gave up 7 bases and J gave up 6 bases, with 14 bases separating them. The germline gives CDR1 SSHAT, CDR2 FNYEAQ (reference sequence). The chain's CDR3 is CASTYPGRDTQYF. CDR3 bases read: TGTGCCAGCACCTACCCAGGGAGGGATACG. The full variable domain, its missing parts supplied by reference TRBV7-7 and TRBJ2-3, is GAGVSQSPRYKVTKRGQDVTLRCDPISSHATLYWYQQALGQGPEFLTYFNYEAQPDKSGLPSDRFSAERPEGSISTLTIQRTEQRDSAMYRCASTYPGRDTQYFGPGTRLTVL.

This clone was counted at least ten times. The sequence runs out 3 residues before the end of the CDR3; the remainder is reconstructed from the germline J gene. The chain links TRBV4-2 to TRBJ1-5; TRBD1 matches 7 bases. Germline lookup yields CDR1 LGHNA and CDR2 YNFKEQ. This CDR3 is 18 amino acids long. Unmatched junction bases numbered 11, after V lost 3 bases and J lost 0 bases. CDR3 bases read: TGTGCCAGCAGCCAGGGGACAGTGGGCCTCTATAGCAATCAGCCC. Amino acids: CASSQGTVGLYSNQP. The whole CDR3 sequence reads CASSQGTVGLYSNQPQHF.

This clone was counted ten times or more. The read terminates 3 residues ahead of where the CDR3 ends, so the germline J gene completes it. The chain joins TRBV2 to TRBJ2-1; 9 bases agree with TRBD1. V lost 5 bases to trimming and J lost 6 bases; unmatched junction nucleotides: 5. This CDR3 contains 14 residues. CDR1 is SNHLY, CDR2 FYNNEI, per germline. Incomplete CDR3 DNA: TGTGCCAGCAGTACCGGGACAGGGATCAATGAG. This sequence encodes CASSTGTGINE. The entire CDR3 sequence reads CASSTGTGINEQFF.

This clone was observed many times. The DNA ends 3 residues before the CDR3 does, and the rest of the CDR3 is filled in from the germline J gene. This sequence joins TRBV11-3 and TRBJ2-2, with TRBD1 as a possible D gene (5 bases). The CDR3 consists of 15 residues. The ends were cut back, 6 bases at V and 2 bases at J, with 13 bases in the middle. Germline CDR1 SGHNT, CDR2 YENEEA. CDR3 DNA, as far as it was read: TGTGCCAGCAGTAAGGGGCAGAGCAACACCGGGGAG. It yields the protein CASSKGQSNTGE. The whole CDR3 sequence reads CASSKGQSNTGELFF.

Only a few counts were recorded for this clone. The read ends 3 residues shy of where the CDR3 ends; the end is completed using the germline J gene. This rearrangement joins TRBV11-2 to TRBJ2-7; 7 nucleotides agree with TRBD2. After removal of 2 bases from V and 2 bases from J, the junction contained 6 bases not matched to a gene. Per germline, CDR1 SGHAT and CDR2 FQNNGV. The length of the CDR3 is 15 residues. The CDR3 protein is CASSLSGGRTYEQYF. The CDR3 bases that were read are TGTGCCAGCAGCTTATCGGGGGGAAGGACCTACGAG.

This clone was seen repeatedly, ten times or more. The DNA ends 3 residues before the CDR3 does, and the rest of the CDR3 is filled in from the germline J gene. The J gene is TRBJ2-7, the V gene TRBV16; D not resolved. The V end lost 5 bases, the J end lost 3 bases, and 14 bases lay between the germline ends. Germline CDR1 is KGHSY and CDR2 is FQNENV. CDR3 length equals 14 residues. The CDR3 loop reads CASSSNPDNYEQYF. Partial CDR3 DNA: TGTGCCAGCAGCTCCAATCCAGATAACTACGAG.

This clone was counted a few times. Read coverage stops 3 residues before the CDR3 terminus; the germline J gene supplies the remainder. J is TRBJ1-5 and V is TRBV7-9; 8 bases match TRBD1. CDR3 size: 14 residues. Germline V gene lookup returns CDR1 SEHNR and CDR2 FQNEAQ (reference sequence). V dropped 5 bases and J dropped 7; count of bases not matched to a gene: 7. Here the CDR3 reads CASSGQGRDQPQHF. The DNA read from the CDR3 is TGTGCCAGCAGCGGACAGGGAAGGGACCAGCCC.

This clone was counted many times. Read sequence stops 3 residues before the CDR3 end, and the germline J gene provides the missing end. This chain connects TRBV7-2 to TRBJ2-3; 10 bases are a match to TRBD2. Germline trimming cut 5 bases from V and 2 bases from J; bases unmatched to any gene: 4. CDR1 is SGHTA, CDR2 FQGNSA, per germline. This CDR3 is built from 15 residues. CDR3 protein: CASSPSGGATDTQYF. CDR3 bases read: TGTGCCAGCAGCCCGAGCGGGGGGGCCACAGATACG.

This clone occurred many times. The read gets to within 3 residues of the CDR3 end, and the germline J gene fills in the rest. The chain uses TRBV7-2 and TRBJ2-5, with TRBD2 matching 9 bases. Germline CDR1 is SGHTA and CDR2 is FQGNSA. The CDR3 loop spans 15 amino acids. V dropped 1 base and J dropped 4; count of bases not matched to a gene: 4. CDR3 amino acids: CASSLGSGGAETQYF. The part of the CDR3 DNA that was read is TGTGCCAGCAGCTTAGGTAGCGGGGGAGCAGAGACC.

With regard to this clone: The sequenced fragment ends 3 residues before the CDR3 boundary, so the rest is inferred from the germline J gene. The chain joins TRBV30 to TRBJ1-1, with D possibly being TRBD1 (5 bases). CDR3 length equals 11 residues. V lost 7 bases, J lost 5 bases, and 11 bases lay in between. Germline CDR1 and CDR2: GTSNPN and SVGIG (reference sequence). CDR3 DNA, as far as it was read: TGTGCCTTCTATAGGGGTACTGAA. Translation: CAFYRGTE. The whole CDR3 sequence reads CAFYRGTEAFF.

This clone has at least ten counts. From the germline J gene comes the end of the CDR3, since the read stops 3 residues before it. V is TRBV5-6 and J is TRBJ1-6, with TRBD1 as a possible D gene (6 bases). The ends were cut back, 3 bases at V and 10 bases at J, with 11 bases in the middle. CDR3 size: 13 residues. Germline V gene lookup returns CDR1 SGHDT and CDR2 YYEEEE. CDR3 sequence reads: CASSSSGVSPLHF. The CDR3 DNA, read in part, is TGTGCCAGCAGCTCCTCAGGGGTCTCACCC.

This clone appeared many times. Here the CDR3 reads CASSFFWAGSSTQYF. The part of the CDR3 DNA that was read is TGTGCCAGCAGTTTCTTTTGGGCAGGTTCCTCCACG. V usage is TRBV27 and J usage is TRBJ2-3; D ambiguous. The CDR3 end is not reached by the read, which stops 3 residues before it; the germline J gene fills it in. This CDR3 contains 15 residues. Germline CDR1 is MNHEY and CDR2 is SMNVEV (reference sequence).

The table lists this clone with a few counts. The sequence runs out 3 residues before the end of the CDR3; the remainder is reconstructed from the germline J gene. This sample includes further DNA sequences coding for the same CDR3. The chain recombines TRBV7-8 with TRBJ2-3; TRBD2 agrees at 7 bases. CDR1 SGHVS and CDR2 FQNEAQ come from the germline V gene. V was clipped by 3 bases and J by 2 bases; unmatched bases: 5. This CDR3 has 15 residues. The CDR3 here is CASSFSSGATDTQYF. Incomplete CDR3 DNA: TGTGCCAGCAGCTTTAGCAGCGGGGCCACAGATACG.

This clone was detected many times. CDR3 bases read: TGCAGTGCTAGGACAGGGACATATGAG. It codes for CSARTGTYE. The entire CDR3 protein is CSARTGTYEQFF. The chain couples TRBV20-1 to TRBJ2-1, with 7 bases aligning to TRBD1. The sequenced fragment ends 3 residues before the CDR3 boundary, so the rest is inferred from the germline J gene. CDR1 is DFQATT, CDR2 SNEGSKA, per germline (reference sequence). CDR3 size: 12 residues. Unmatched junction bases numbered 4, after V lost 3 bases and J lost 8 bases.

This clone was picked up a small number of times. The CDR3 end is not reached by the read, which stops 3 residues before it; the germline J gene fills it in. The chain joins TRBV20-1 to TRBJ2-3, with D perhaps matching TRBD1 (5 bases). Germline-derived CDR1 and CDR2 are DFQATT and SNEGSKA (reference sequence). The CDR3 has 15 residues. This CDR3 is CSASSAGNSNQPQYF. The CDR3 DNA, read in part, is TGCAGTGCTAGTTCCGCAGGGAATAGCAATCAGCCG.

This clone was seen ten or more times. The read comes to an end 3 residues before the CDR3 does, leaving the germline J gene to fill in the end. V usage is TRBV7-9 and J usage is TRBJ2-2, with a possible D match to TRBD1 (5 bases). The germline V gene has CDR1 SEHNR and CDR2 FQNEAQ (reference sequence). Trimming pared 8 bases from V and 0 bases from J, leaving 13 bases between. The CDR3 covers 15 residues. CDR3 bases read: TGTGCCAGCCCTTGGGGCCCCGCGAACACCGGGGAG. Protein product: CASPWGPANTGE. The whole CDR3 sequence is CASPWGPANTGELFF. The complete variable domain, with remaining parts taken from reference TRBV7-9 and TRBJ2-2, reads DTGVSQNPRHKITKRGQNVTFRCDPISEHNRLYWYRQTLGQGPEFLTYFQNEAQLEKSRLLSDRFSAERPKGSFSTLEIQRTEQGDSAMYLCASPWGPANTGELFFGEGSRLTVL.

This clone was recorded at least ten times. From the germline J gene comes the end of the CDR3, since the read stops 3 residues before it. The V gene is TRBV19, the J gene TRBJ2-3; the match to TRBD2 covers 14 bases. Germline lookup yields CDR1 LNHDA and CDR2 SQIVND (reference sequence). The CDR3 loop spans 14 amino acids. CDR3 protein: CATTSGGARRAQYF. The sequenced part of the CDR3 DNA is TGTGCCACGACTAGCGGGGGGGCCCGGCGGGCG.

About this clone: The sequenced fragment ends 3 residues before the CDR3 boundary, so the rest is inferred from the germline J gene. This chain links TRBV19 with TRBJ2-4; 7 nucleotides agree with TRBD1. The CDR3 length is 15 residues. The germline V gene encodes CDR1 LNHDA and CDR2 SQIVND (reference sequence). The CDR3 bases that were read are TGTGCCAGTAGTACTGGACAGGCGATTAACTATGGT. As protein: CASSTGQAINYG. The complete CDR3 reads CASSTGQAINYGQYF.

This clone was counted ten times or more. The CDR3 loop reads CASSPSQAEETQYF. CDR3 DNA (partial): TGTGCCAGCTCACCGTCCCAGGCCGAAGAGACC. J is TRBJ2-5 and V is TRBV18; unclear D gene. The read halts 3 residues ahead of the CDR3 end, with the missing end drawn from the germline J gene. Trimming shortened V by 3 bases and J by 3 bases, and 11 bases separated the two germline ends. This CDR3 has 14 amino acids. CDR1 and CDR2 (germline): KGHSH, LQKENI.

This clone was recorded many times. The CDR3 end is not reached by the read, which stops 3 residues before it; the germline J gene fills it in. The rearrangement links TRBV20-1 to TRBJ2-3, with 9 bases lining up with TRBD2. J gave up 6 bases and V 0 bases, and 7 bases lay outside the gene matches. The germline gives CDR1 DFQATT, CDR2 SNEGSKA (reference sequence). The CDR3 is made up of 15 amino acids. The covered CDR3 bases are TGCAGTGCTAGAGATCGCGGGGGGGCCTCTGATACG. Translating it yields CSARDRGGASDT. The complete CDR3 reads CSARDRGGASDTQYF.

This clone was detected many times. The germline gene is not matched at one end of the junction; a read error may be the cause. CDR3 amino acids: CASSQEEADEQFF. The DNA read from the CDR3 is TGCGCCAGCAGCCAAGAAGAGGCGGATGAG. This chain joins TRBV4-2 and TRBJ2-1; D not resolved. The read finishes 3 residues shy of the CDR3 end, and the germline J gene is used to complete it. The V gene's germline CDR1 is LGHNA and CDR2 YNFKEQ. The CDR3 runs 13 residues.

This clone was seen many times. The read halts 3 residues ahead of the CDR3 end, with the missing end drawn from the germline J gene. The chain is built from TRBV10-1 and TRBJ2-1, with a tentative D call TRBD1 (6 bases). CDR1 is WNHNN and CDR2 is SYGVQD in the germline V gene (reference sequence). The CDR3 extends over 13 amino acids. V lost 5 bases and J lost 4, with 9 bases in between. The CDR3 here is CASSPDRYNEQFF. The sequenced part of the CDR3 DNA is TGCGCCAGCAGTCCGGACAGATACAATGAG.

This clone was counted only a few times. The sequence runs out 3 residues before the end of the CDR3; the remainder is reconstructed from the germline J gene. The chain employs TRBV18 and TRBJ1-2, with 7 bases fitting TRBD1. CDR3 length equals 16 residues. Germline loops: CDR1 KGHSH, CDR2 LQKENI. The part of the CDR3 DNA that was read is TGTGCCAGCTCACCGCCCTCAGGGGGAAGAGGTTACGAC. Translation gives CASSPPSGGRGYD. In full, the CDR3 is CASSPPSGGRGYDYTF.

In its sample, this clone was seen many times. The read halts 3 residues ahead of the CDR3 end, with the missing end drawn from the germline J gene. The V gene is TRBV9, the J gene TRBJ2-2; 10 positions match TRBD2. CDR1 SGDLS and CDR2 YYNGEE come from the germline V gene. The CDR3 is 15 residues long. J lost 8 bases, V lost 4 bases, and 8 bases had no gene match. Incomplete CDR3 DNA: TGTGCCAGCAGCCCAACTAGCGGGGTAGGGGGGGAG. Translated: CASSPTSGVGGE. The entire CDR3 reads CASSPTSGVGGELFF.

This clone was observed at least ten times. The CDR3 loop reads CASSLGAEGGNYGYTF. CDR3 bases read: TGCGCCAGCAGCTTGGGAGCGGAGGGGGGGAACTATGGC. The V gene is TRBV5-1, the J gene TRBJ1-2; possible D gene TRBD1, 6 bases. Sequencing ends 3 residues short of the CDR3 end; the germline J gene provides the rest. The CDR3 extends over 16 amino acids. Trimming took 0 bases from V and 2 from J, leaving 14 bases between them. Per germline, CDR1 SGHRS and CDR2 YFSETQ.

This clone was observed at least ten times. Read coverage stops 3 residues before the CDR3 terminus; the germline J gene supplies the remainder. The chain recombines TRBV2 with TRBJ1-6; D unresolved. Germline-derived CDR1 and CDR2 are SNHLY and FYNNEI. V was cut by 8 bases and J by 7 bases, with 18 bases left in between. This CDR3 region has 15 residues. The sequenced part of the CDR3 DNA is TGTGCCAGCGCAAGCGGGCGCGGCAGCAATTCACCC. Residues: CASASGRGSNSP. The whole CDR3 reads CASASGRGSNSPLHF.